This T cell receptor beta chain is from a study of shared clonotypes between healthy human individuals. Notes on the study in general: It was the non-shared clonotypes that had lower generation probabilities than clonotypes shared by all four donors.

This clone was seen more than once but under ten times. Its antigen is not identified. The length of the CDR3 is 13 residues. The germline V gene has CDR1 LNHDA and CDR2 SQIVND (reference sequence). Losses at the gene ends were 7 bases for V and 4 bases for J; bases not matched to a gene: 1. Assay execution proceeded at the deep level. Profiling relied on immunoSEQ multiplex PCR, and the TCRdb table lists in-frame clones only, not all of them. The sample has about a million clones, over 60% seen once. The sample taken for sequencing was memory CD4+ T cells sorted from blood. As for subset: CD45RA-negative fraction. The J gene is TRBJ2-5, the V gene TRBV19; 12 bases agree with TRBD2. This TCR derives from a man in his late teens or twenties in good health. The chain's CDR3 is CASMTSGGETQYF. CDR3 DNA sequence: TGTGCCAGTATGACTAGCGGGGGAGAGACCCAGTACTTC.